These 16 T cell receptor beta chains originate from one sample sequenced in a study of blood T cell repertoires in COVID-19. Some clones are missing from TCRdb's copy, which holds only in-frame ones; the method was immunoSEQ multiplex PCR. The data hold some 220,000 clones, with 75% to 85% observed a single time. Material: peripheral blood. The receptors were sampled from a human donor in a cohort sampled during active COVID-19.

This clone was counted between two and nine times. V is TRBV28 and J is TRBJ2-4; unclear D gene. V was pared by 3 bases and J by 1 base, with 13 bases between. Per the germline V gene, CDR1 is MDHEN and CDR2 is SYDVKM. The CDR3 is 16 residues long. This CDR3 reads CASSFGDPEAKNIQYF. DNA of the CDR3: TGTGCCAGCAGTTTTGGCGACCCGGAGGCCAAAAACATTCAGTACTTC. The whole variable domain, filled in from reference TRBV28 and TRBJ2-4, reads DVKVTQSSRYLVKRTGEKVFLECVQDMDHENMFWYRQDPGLGLRLIYFSYDVKMKEKGDIPEGYSVSREKKERFSLILESASTNQTSMYLCASSFGDPEAKNIQYFGAGTRLSVL.

V is TRBV7-9 and J is TRBJ2-3; D call uncertain. Trimming pared 5 bases from V and 5 bases from J, leaving 11 bases between. The CDR3 length is 13 residues. Germline V gene sequence: CDR1 SEHNR, CDR2 FQNEAQ (reference sequence). The CDR3 here is CASSLGPGDTQYF. Written as DNA, the CDR3 is TGTGCCAGCAGCCTCGGCCCGGGAGATACGCAGTATTTT.

This clone was counted a few times. The V and J genes are TRBV19 and TRBJ1-2; D may be TRBD1 (6 bases). This CDR3 has 15 residues. Trimming removed 5 bases from V and 4 bases from J, with 17 bases in between. Germline lookup yields CDR1 LNHDA and CDR2 SQIVND (reference sequence). This CDR3 is CASSLHGQSGYGYTF. Here the CDR3 DNA reads TGTGCCAGTAGTCTTCACGGACAGAGCGGCTATGGCTACACCTTC. Filled out from reference TRBV19 and TRBJ1-2, the complete variable domain reads DGGITQSPKYLFRKEGQNVTLSCEQNLNHDAMYWYRQDPGQGLRLIYYSQIVNDFQKGDIAEGYSVSREKKESFPLTVTSAQKNPTAFYLCASSLHGQSGYGYTFGSGTRLTVV.

The chain links TRBV2 to TRBJ2-7; 7 positions match TRBD2. This CDR3 has 11 amino acids. Per germline, CDR1 SNHLY and CDR2 FYNNEI. J lost 5 bases, V lost 10 bases, and 5 bases had no gene match. In nucleotides, the CDR3 is TGTGCCATACGGGGGAGGGACGAGCAGTACTTC. Amino acids: CAIRGRDEQYF.

V gene TRBV7-9 combines with J gene TRBJ2-3; TRBD2 aligns across 9 bases. Trimming removed 2 bases from V and 0 bases from J; junction bases left unmatched: 3. The CDR3 covers 16 residues. Looked up from germline, CDR1 is SEHNR and CDR2 is FQNEAQ (reference sequence). CDR3 residues: CASSLMSGRSTDTQYF. As DNA, the CDR3 is TGTGCCAGCAGCTTAATGAGCGGGAGGAGCACAGATACGCAGTATTTT.

The chain has TRBV27 and TRBJ1-2; D may be TRBD1 (5 bases). The CDR3 contains 15 residues. V was pared by 5 bases and J by 4 bases, with 17 bases between. Looked up from germline, CDR1 is MNHEY and CDR2 is SMNVEV (reference sequence). This chain's CDR3 is CASSPGGVRIYGYTF. The CDR3 DNA follows: TGTGCCAGCAGTCCTGGGGGGGTTAGAATCTATGGCTACACCTTC.

This clone was recorded only once. This rearrangement joins TRBV14 to TRBJ1-2, with unresolved D. The germline V gene encodes CDR1 SGHDN and CDR2 FVKESK. This CDR3 comprises 13 residues. Trimming took 1 base from V and 1 from J, leaving 4 bases between them. The CDR3 DNA follows: TGTGCCAGCAGCCAAGGTATTAACTATGGCTACACCTTC. The encoded protein is CASSQGINYGYTF.

The chain employs TRBV29-1 and TRBJ2-2; 13 nucleotides agree with TRBD2. The CDR3 length is 16 residues. The J segment lost 1 base and the V segment lost 5 bases, leaving 4 bases of the junction unmatched. Germline V gene data show CDR1 as SQVTM and CDR2 as ANQGSEA. CDR3 in amino acids: CSVSTSGGENTGELFF. CDR3 DNA: TGCAGCGTTTCTACTAGCGGGGGGGAGAACACCGGGGAGCTGTTTTTT.

Many counts were recorded for this clone. This sequence joins TRBV19 and TRBJ2-5; the match to TRBD1 covers 7 bases. Looked up from germline, CDR1 is LNHDA and CDR2 is SQIVND (reference sequence). CDR3 size: 13 residues. Germline trimming cut 6 bases from V and 5 bases from J; bases unmatched to any gene: 6. CDR3 protein: CASRTRQGETQYF. CDR3 bases: TGTGCCAGTAGAACCCGACAGGGTGAGACCCAGTACTTC.

The genes are TRBV6-6 and TRBJ2-5; 7 positions match TRBD1. CDR3 length: 16 residues. Germline trimming cut 0 bases from V and 1 base from J; bases unmatched to any gene: 5. Germline V CDR1 and CDR2: MNHNY, SVGAGI (reference sequence). The CDR3 coding sequence is TGTGCCAGCAGTTACTCGAGACAGGGTACCCAAGAGACCCAGTACTTC. Its protein product is CASSYSRQGTQETQYF.

The chain employs TRBV11-2 and TRBJ2-7; 9 bases match TRBD2. The germline CDR1 and CDR2 sequences are SGHAT and FQNNGV. Germline trimming cut 1 base from V and 5 bases from J; bases unmatched to any gene: 6. This CDR3 region has 15 residues. CDR3 amino acids: CASSLAGTSNHEQYF. CDR3 coding DNA: TGTGCCAGCAGCTTAGCCGGGACTAGCAACCACGAGCAGTACTTC.

The chain carries TRBV10-3 and TRBJ2-7, with D possibly TRBD2 on 5 matching bases. This CDR3 has 12 amino acids. V gave up 0 bases and J gave up 11 bases, with 11 bases separating them. Per the germline V gene, CDR1 is ENHRY and CDR2 is SYGVKD. The CDR3 coding sequence is TGTGCCATCAGTGAGTCGACCGGGGAAGAGTACTTC. Protein sequence: CAISESTGEEYF.

The V and J genes are TRBV24-1 and TRBJ2-7; D is possibly TRBD1 (6 bases). The germline CDR1 and CDR2 sequences are KGHDR and SFDVKD. Trimming took off 4 bases at V and 1 base at J, with 13 bases between the two ends. This CDR3 is 15 amino acids long. The CDR3 DNA follows: TGTGCCACCAGTGACCCCCGGGACATTTCCTACGAGCAGTACTTC. This sequence encodes CATSDPRDISYEQYF.

The gene calls are TRBV28 and TRBJ1-1; 11 bases line up with TRBD1. The CDR3 runs 15 residues. From germline, CDR1 is MDHEN and CDR2 SYDVKM. The trim removed 7 bases at V and 5 bases at J, leaving 9 bases unmatched. CDR3 coding DNA: TGTGCCAGCAAATCCGGGACAGGGGGTAGGACTGAAGCTTTCTTT. Its protein product is CASKSGTGGRTEAFF.

The chain links TRBV6-4 to TRBJ1-5; D remains ambiguous. V was clipped by 6 bases and J by 3 bases, with 9 bases between them. Per germline, CDR1 MRHNA and CDR2 SNTAGT. The CDR3 loop spans 13 amino acids. CDR3 sequence reads: CASSPQPNQPQHF. CDR3 nucleotide sequence: TGTGCCAGCAGCCCACAACCCAATCAGCCCCAGCATTTT.

This chain connects TRBV23-1 to TRBJ2-2, with D perhaps matching TRBD2 (5 bases). TRBV23-1 is an ORF; its function is uncertain. Trimming removed 7 bases at V and 4 bases at J, with 19 bases between. This CDR3 is built from 16 residues. This chain's CDR3 is CASTTFWARVTGELFF. CDR3 bases: TGCGCCAGCACCACCTTTTGGGCGAGGGTCACCGGGGAGCTGTTTTTT.